One sample yielded the 6 T cell receptor beta chains listed below, sequenced in a study of blood T cell repertoires in COVID-19 (TCRdb year 2020). Libraries were made using the immunoSEQ multiplex PCR assay. In its TCRdb copy, this immuneACCESS table keeps in-frame sequences only and misses some clones. Where compared with another copy, unresolved V genes explain less than half of these, and the others have no known cause. The sample contains some 40,000 clones, 88% of them found a single time. The top ten clones comprise approximately 5% of the sample. The sample comprised peripheral blood. Source of these receptors: a human donor in a cohort sampled during active COVID-19.

The chain employs TRBV28 and TRBJ2-7; D not resolved. Germline CDR1 and CDR2: MDHEN and SYDVKM. The CDR3 extends over 13 amino acids. Between the trimmed V and J ends, which lost 4 bases and 2 bases, there was a span of 9 bases. The CDR3 DNA follows: TGTGCCAGCAGTTCTGCGGTTGCCTACGAGCAGTACTTC. This codes for CASSSAVAYEQYF.

The chain employs TRBV5-6 and TRBJ1-4, with 8 bases fitting TRBD1. Trimming took 2 bases from V and 7 from J; bases not matched to a gene: 7. The CDR3 runs 15 residues. Germline V gene data show CDR1 as SGHDT and CDR2 as YYEEEE. The CDR3 sequence: CASSFPGGGGEKLFF. For the CDR3, the DNA is TGTGCCAGCAGCTTCCCAGGGGGCGGAGGTGAAAAACTGTTTTTT.

The chain has TRBV19 and TRBJ2-6; TRBD1 aligns across 7 bases. This CDR3 comprises 20 residues. Trimming cost V 3 bases and J 0 bases; bases outside gene matches: 14. The germline V gene encodes CDR1 LNHDA and CDR2 SQIVND (reference sequence). The CDR3 loop is CASSIPPSRGLGSGANVLTF. DNA of the CDR3: TGTGCCAGTAGTATTCCCCCTTCCAGGGGGTTAGGCTCTGGGGCCAACGTCCTGACTTTC.

The rearrangement links TRBV24-1 to TRBJ2-2; 10 bases align to TRBD2. J lost 0 bases, V lost 5 bases, and 8 bases had no gene match. There are 18 residues in the CDR3. Germline CDR1 KGHDR, CDR2 SFDVKD. The CDR3 here is CATSGSPSGSPNTGELFF. In DNA form, the CDR3 reads TGTGCCACCAGTGGCTCGCCTAGCGGGAGTCCGAACACCGGGGAGCTGTTTTTT.

V gene TRBV24-1 combines with J gene TRBJ2-3; unclear D gene. Germline loops: CDR1 KGHDR, CDR2 SFDVKD. V was pared by 11 bases and J by 2 bases, with 10 bases between. This CDR3 region has 12 residues. The CDR3 nucleotides are TGTGCCAGCGCCTCGAACACAGATACGCAGTATTTT. Protein sequence: CASASNTDTQYF.

This clone has a single count. The chain employs TRBV18 and TRBJ1-1; 7 bases are a match to TRBD1. Germline CDR1 and CDR2: KGHSH and LQKENI. V was pared by 6 bases and J by 1 base, with 5 bases of the junction left unmatched. The CDR3 sequence is 14 residues long. CDR3 loop: CASSQGQPNTEAFF. DNA for the CDR3: TGTGCCAGCTCCCAGGGACAGCCGAACACTGAAGCTTTCTTT.